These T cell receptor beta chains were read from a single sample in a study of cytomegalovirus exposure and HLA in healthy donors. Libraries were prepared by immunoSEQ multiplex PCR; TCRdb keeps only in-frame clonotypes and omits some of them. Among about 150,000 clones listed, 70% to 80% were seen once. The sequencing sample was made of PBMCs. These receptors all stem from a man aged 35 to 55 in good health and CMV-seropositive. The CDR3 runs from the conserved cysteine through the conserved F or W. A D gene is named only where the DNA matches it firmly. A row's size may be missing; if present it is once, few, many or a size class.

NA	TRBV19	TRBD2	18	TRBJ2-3	TGTGCCAGTAGTATGATTTGGGTAGCGGGAGGGTACACAGATACGCAGTATTTT	CASSMIWVAGGYTDTQYF
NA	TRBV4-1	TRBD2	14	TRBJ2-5	TGCGCCAGCAGCCATGCGGGAGAGAAAGAGACCCAGTACTTC	CASSHAGEKETQYF
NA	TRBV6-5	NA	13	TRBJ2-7	TGTGCCAGCAGTTACTCGGGGGGGCGCGGGCAGTACTTC	CASSYSGGRGQYF
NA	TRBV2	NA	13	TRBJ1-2	TGTGCCAGCAGTGAAGCGGCCAGCTATGGCTACACCTTC	CASSEAASYGYTF
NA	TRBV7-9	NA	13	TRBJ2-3	TGTGCCAGCAGCGCCTCAGGGACAGATACGCAGTATTTT	CASSASGTDTQYF
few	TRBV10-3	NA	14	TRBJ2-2	TGTGCCATCAGAGGGGGACCGAACACCGGGGAGCTGTTTTTT	CAIRGGPNTGELFF
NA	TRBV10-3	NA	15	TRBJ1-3	TGTGCCATCAATGGGCTCAACAACTCTGGAAACACCATATATTTT	CAINGLNNSGNTIYF
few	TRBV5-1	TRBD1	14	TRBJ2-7	TGCGCCAGCAGGCCTGATGTGGGACAGTACGAGCAGTACTTC	CASRPDVGQYEQYF
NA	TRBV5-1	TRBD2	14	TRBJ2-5	TGCGCCAGCAGCTTGAGCGGGGGTCAAGAGACCCAGTACTTC	CASSLSGGQETQYF
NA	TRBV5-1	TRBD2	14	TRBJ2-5	TGCGCCAGCAGCCAAGACCCAGGGAGGGGGACCCAGTACTTC	CASSQDPGRGTQYF
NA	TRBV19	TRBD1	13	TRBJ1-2	TGTGCCAGTAGCATCGACAGGGACTATGGCTACACCTTC	CASSIDRDYGYTF
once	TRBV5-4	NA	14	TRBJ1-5	TGTGCCAGCAGCTCTGGACGGGGAAGTCAGCCCCAGCATTTT	CASSSGRGSQPQHF
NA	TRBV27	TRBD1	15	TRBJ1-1	TGTGCCAGCAGTTCTAGGGGGACAGGGAGTACTGAAGCTTTCTTT	CASSSRGTGSTEAFF
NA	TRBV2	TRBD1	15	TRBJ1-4	TGTGCCAGCAGCAGGGGGCGCCGCTCTAATGAAAAACTGTTTTTT	CASSRGRRSNEKLFF
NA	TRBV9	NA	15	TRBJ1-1	TGTGCCAGCAGCGTAGGGTCAGGATTGAACACTGAAGCTTTCTTT	CASSVGSGLNTEAFF
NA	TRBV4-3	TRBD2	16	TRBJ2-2	TGCGCCAGCAGCCAAGTAATAGGACTAGCGCCCGGGGAGCTGTTTTTT	CASSQVIGLAPGELFF
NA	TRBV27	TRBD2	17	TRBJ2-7	TGTGCCAGCAGTCCGAGATATACTAGCGGGAGTCTCTCCGAGCAGTACTTC	CASSPRYTSGSLSEQYF
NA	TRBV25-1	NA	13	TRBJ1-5	TGTGCCAGCAGTAACCAGGGGAATCAGCCCCAGCATTTT	CASSNQGNQPQHF
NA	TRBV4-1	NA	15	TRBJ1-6	TGCGCCAGCAGACGCTGGGGGACTGAGGATTCACCCCTCCACTTT	CASRRWGTEDSPLHF
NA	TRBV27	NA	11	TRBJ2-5	TGTGCCACCCGGGACTGGGGGGAGCAGTACTTC	CATRDWGEQYF
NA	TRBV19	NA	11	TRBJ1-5	TGTGCCAGTACCACGACAGGCCGAGCATTTTTT	CASTTTGRAFF
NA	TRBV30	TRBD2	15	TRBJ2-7	TGTGCCTGGAGTTCCGGGGGGGCGGACGTCTACGAGCAGTACTTC	CAWSSGGADVYEQYF
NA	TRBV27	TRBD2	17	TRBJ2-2	TGTGCCAGCAGTAGGTCTCCGGGACTAGGGCCCACCGGGGAGCTGTTTTTT	CASSRSPGLGPTGELFF
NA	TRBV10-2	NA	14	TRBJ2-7	TGCGCCAGCAAGCCTAGCCATAACTCCTACGAGCAGTACTTC	CASKPSHNSYEQYF
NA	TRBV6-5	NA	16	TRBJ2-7	TGTGCCAGCAGTTACCCAGACTCTAGCGCGAACTACGAGCAGTACTTC	CASSYPDSSANYEQYF
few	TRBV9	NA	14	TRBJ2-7	TGTGCCAGCAGCGTAGCGGGTTGGACCTACGAGCAGTACTTC	CASSVAGWTYEQYF
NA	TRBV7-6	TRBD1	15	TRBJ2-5	TGTGCCAGCAGCTTAACGGCAGGGGGCTTAGAGACCCAGTACTTC	CASSLTAGGLETQYF
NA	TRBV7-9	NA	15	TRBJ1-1	TGTGCCAGCAGCTTCTATTCAGGAATGAACACTGAAGCTTTCTTT	CASSFYSGMNTEAFF
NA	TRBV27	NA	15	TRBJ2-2	TGTGCCAGCAGCCTCAGGGGCTCGAACACCGGGGAGCTGTTTTTT	CASSLRGSNTGELFF
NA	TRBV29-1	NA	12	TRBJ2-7	TGCAGTTCACGGGGGAGCGACTACGAGCAGTACTTC	CSSRGSDYEQYF
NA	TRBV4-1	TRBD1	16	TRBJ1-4	TGCGCCAGCAGCCAAGATGTCCTAGGGACAGGGGAAAAACTGTTTTTT	CASSQDVLGTGEKLFF
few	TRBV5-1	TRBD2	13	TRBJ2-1	TGCGCCAGCAGCCCCTTAGCGGGGAATGAGCAGTTCTTC	CASSPLAGNEQFF
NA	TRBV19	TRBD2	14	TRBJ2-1	TGTGCCAGTAGGGGCGCGGGAGGGCGGAATGAGCAGTTCTTC	CASRGAGGRNEQFF